The clone carrying this T cell receptor beta chain was seen more than once but under ten times. J was trimmed by 5 bases and V by 2 bases; bases with no gene match: 7. The V gene's germline CDR1 is MGHRA and CDR2 YSYEKL. The CDR3 sequence is 15 residues long. The sample belongs to a study of T-cell reconstitution after alpha-beta-depleted transplantation in children. TCRbeta library preparation incorporated unique molecular identifiers. One entry per CDR3 protein results from TCRdb running MiXCR on the PCR reads. The table has around 380,000 distinct CDR3 sequences, 9.5% to 13% seen once. The receptor was isolated from a human donor who donated a stem cell graft to a child with acute myeloid leukemia. The specimen comprised PBMCs from the stem cell graft donor, sampled from the stem cell graft. The V and J genes are TRBV4-1 and TRBJ2-5, with 8 bases matching TRBD1. The CDR3 DNA reads TGCGCCAGCAGCCAACTCAGGGGGCTGGTGGAGACCCAGTACTTC. It yields the protein CASSQLRGLVETQYF.